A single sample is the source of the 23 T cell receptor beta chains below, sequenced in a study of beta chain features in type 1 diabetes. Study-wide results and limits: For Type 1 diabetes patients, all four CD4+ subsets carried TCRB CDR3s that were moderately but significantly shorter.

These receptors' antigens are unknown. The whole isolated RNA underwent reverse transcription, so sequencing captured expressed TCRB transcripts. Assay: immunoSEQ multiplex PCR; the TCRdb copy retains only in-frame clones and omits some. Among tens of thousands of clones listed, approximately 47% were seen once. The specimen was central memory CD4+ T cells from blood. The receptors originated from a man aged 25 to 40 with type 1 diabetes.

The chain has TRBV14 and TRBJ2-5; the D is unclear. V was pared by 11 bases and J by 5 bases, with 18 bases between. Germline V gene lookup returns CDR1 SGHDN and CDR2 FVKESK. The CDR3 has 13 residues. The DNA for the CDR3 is TGTGCCGGCACCCAGGATAGCCGGGAGACCCAGTACTTC. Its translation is CAGTQDSRETQYF.

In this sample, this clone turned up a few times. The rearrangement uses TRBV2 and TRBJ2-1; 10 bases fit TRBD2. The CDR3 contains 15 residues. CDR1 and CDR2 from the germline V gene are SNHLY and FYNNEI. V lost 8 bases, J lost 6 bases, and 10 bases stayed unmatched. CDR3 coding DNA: TGTGCCAGCCGGGGTGGACTAGCGGCGGGCAATGAGCAGTTCTTC. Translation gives CASRGGLAAGNEQFF.

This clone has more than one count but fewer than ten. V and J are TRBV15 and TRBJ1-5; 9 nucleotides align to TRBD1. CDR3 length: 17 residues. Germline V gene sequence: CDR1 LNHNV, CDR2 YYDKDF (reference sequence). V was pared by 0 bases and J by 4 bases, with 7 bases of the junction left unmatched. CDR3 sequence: CATSRDPGQGGNQPQHF. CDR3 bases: TGTGCCACCAGCAGAGACCCGGGACAGGGCGGTAATCAGCCCCAGCATTTT.

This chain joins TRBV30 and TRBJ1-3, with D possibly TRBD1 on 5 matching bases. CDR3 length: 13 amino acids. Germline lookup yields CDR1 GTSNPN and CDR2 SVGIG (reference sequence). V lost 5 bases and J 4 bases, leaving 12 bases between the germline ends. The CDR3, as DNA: TGTGCCTGGCCAGACAGCTCCGGAAACACCATATATTTT. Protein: CAWPDSSGNTIYF.

In DNA, the CDR3 is TGCAGCGTTGGGGCCGCGAAGGCTGAAGCTTTCTTT. It translates to CSVGAAKAEAFF. The gene calls are TRBV29-1 and TRBJ1-1; D is unclear. V shed 4 bases and J shed 6 bases, with 12 bases lying between them. Germline V gene sequence: CDR1 SQVTM, CDR2 ANQGSEA. This CDR3 region has 12 residues.

This chain's CDR3 is CASRTGGPYEQYF. The CDR3 region has the DNA TGTGCCAGCCGGACAGGGGGCCCCTACGAGCAGTACTTC. This rearrangement joins TRBV27 to TRBJ2-7; 11 bases are shared with TRBD1. Germline V gives CDR1 MNHEY, CDR2 SMNVEV (reference sequence). With V trimmed by 8 bases and J by 2 bases, 2 bases remained unmatched. The CDR3 has 13 amino acids.

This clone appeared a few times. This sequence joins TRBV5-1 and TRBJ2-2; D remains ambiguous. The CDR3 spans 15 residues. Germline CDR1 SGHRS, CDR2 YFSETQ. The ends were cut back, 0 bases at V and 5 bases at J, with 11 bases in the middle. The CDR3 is CASSLGQSYTGELFF. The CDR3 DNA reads TGCGCCAGCAGCTTGGGCCAGTCGTATACCGGGGAGCTGTTTTTT.

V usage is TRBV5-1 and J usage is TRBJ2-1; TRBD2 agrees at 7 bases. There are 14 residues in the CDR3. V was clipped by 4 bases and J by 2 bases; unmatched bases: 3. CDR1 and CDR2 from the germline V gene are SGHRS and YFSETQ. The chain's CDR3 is CASSPLATYNEQFF. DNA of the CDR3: TGCGCCAGCAGCCCACTAGCGACCTACAATGAGCAGTTCTTC.

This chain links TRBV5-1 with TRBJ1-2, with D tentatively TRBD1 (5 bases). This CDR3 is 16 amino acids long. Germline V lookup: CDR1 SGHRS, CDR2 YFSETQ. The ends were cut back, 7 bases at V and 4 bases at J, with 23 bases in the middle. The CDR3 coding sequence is TGCGCCAGCCATAAAGAAGGTTTGGGGCAAACCTATGGCTACACCTTC. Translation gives CASHKEGLGQTYGYTF.

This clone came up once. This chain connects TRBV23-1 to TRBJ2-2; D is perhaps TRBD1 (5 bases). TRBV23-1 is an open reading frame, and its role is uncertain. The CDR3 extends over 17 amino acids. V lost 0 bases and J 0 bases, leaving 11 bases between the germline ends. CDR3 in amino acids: CASSQSSGLANTGELFF. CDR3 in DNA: TGCGCCAGCAGTCAATCGTCAGGGCTAGCGAACACCGGGGAGCTGTTTTTT.

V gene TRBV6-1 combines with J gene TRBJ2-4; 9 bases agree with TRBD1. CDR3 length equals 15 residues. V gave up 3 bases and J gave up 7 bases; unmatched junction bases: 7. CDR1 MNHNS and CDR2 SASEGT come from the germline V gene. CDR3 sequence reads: CASSDSGTGNNIQYF. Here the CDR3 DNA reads TGTGCCAGCAGTGATTCTGGGACAGGGAATAACATTCAGTACTTC.

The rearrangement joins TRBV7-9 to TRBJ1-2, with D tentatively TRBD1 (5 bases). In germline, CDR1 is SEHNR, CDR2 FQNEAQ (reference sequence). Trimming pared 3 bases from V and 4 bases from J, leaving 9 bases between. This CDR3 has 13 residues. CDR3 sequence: CASSLTAIYGYTF. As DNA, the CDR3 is TGTGCCAGCAGCTTGACAGCCATCTATGGCTACACCTTC.

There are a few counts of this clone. The CDR3 sequence is CASSLGNSGSSYEQYF. For the CDR3, the DNA is TGCGCCAGCAGCTTGGGTAATAGCGGGAGCTCCTACGAGCAGTACTTC. V is TRBV5-1 and J is TRBJ2-5, with 9 positions matching TRBD2. TRBJ2-7 explains the end of the DNA better; the J call may be wrong. The V gene's germline CDR1 is SGHRS and CDR2 YFSETQ. This CDR3 has 16 amino acids.

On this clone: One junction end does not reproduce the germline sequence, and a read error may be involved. CDR3 region: CASNLRAPSVSETQYF. In nucleotides, the CDR3 is TGTGCCAGCAACTTACGGGCCCCTAGCGTGAGTGAGACCCAGTACTTC. The chain couples TRBV7-8 to TRBJ2-5; the D gene is possibly TRBD2 (6 bases). CDR3 size: 16 residues. Germline CDR1 reads SGHVS; CDR2 reads FQNEAQ.

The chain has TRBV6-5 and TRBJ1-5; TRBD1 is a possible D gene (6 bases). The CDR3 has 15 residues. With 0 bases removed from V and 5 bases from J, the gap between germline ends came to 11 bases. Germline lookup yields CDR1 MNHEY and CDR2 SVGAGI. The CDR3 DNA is TGTGCCAGCAGTTACTCGGGGGCAGGGGATCAGCCCCAGCATTTT. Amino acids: CASSYSGAGDQPQHF.

The CDR3 loop reads CASSSGTGSNNSPLHF. The CDR3 DNA sequence: TGTGCCAGCAGCTCCGGGACAGGGAGTAATAATTCACCCCTCCACTTT. The V and J genes are TRBV5-4 and TRBJ1-6, with 9 nucleotides matching TRBD1. Germline V gene data show CDR1 as SGHNT and CDR2 as YYREEE (reference sequence). The CDR3 covers 16 residues. Trimming removed 3 bases from V and 5 bases from J; junction bases left unmatched: 6.

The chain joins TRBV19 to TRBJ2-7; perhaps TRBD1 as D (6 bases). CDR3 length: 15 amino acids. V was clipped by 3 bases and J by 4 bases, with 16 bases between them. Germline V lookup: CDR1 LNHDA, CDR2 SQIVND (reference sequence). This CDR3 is CASSIDHRDTYEQYF. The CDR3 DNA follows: TGTGCCAGTAGTATCGATCACCGGGACACATACGAGCAGTACTTC.

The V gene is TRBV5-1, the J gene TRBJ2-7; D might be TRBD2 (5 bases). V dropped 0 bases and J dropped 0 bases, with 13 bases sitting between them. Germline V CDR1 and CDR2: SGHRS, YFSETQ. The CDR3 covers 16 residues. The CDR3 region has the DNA TGCGCCAGCAGCTTGGGTGGAGCCACTAGCTCCTACGAGCAGTACTTC. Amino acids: CASSLGGATSSYEQYF.

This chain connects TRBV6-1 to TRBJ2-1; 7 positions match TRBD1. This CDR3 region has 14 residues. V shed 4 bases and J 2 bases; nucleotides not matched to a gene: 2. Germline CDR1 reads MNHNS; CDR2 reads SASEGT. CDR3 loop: CASSGTGAYNEQFF. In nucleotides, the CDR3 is TGTGCCAGCAGTGGAACAGGGGCCTACAATGAGCAGTTCTTC.

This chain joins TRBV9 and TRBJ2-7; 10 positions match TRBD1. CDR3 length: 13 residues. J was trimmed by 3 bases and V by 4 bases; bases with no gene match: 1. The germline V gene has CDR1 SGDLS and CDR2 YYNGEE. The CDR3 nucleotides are TGTGCCAGCAGCCGGACAGGGGGCTACGAGCAGTACTTC. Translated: CASSRTGGYEQYF. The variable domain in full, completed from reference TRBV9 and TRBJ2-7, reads DSGVTQTPKHLITATGQRVTLRCSPRSGDLSVYWYQQSLDQGLQFLIQYYNGEERAKGNILERFSAQQFPDLHSELNLSSLELGDSALYFCASSRTGGYEQYFGPGTRLTVT.

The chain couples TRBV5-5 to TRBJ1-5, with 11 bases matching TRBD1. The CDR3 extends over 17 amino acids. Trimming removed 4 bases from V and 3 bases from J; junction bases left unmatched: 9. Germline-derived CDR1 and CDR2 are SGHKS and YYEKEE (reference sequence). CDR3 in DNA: TGTGCCAGCAGCCCGGGACAGGGGGGGACTTTCAATCAGCCCCAGCATTTT. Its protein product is CASSPGQGGTFNQPQHF.

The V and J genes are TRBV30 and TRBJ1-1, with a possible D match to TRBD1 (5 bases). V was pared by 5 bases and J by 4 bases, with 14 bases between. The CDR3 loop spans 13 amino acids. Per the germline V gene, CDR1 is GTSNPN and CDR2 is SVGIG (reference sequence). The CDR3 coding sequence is TGTGCCTGGGGGGGGGTAAAGAGCACTGAAGCTTTCTTT. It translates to CAWGGVKSTEAFF.

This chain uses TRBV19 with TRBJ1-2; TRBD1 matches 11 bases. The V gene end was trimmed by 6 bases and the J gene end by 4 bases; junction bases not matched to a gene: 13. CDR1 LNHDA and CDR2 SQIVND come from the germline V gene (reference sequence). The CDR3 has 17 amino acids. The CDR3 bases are TGTGCCAGTAGCATCAACTCTGGGGACAGGGGGAGCTATGGCTACACCTTC. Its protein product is CASSINSGDRGSYGYTF.